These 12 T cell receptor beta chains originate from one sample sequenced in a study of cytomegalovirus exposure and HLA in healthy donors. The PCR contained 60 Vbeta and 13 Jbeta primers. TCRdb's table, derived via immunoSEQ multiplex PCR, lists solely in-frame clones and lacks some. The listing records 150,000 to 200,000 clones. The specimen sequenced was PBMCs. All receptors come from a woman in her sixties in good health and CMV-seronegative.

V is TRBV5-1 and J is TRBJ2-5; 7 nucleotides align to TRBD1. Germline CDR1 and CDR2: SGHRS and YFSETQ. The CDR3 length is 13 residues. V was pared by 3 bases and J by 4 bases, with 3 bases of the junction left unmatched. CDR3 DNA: TGCGCCAGCAGCTGGACAGGCCCAGAGACCCAGTACTTC. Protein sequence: CASSWTGPETQYF.

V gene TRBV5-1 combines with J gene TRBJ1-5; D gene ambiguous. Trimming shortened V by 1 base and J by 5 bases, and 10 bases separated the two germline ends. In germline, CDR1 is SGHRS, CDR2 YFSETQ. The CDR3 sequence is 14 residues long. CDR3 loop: CASSLSGSDQPQHF. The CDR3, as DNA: TGCGCCAGCAGCTTGTCGGGATCGGATCAGCCCCAGCATTTT.

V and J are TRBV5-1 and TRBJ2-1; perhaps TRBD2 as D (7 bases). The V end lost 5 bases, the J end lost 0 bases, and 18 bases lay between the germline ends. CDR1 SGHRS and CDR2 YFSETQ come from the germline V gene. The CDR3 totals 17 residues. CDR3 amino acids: CASREAPGEGSYNEQFF. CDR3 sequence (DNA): TGCGCCAGCAGGGAAGCCCCAGGGGAGGGCTCCTACAATGAGCAGTTCTTC.

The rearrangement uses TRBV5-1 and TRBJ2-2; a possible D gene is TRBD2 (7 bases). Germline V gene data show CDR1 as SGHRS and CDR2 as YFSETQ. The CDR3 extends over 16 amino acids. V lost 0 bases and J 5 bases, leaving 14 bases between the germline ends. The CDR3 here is CASSLAIRGGTGELFF. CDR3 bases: TGCGCCAGCAGCTTGGCCATCAGGGGAGGGACCGGGGAGCTGTTTTTT.

Here the CDR3 reads CASSLARAGGGSTDTQYF. CDR3 DNA: TGTGCCAGCAGCTTAGCCCGAGCGGGGGGAGGAAGCACAGATACGCAGTATTTT. The chain carries TRBV7-9 and TRBJ2-3; TRBD2 matches 9 bases. After removal of 0 bases from V and 0 bases from J, the junction contained 7 bases not matched to a gene. In germline, CDR1 is SEHNR, CDR2 FQNEAQ (reference sequence). The CDR3 consists of 18 residues.

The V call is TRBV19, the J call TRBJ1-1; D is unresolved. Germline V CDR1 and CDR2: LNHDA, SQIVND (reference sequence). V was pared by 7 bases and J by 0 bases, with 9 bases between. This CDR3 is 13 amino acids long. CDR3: CASTWQVNTEAFF. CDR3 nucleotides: TGTGCCAGTACGTGGCAGGTGAACACTGAAGCTTTCTTT.

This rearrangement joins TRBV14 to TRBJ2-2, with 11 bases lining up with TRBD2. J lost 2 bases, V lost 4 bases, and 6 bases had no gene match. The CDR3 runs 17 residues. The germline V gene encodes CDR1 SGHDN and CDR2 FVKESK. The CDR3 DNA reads TGTGCCAGCAGCCGATATCTAGCGGGAGGTAACACCGGGGAGCTGTTTTTT. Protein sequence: CASSRYLAGGNTGELFF.

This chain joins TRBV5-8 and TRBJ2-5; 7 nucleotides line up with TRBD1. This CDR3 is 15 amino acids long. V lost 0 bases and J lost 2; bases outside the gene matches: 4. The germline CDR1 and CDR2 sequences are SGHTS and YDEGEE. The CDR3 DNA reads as TGTGCCAGCAGCTTGGGGGACAGTCCACAAGAGACCCAGTACTTC. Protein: CASSLGDSPQETQYF.

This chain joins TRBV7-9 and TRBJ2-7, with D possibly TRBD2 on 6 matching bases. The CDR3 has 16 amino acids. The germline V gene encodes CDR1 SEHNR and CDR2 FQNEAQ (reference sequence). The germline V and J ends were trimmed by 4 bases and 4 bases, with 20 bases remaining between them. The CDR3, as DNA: TGTGCCAGCAGCTCAATGAGGTGGGGACTCCGATACGAGCAGTACTTC. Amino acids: CASSSMRWGLRYEQYF. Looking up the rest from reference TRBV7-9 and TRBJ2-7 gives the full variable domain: DTGVSQNPRHKITKRGQNVTFRCDPISEHNRLYWYRQTLGQGPEFLTYFQNEAQLEKSRLLSDRFSAERPKGSFSTLEIQRTEQGDSAMYLCASSSMRWGLRYEQYFGPGTRLTVT.

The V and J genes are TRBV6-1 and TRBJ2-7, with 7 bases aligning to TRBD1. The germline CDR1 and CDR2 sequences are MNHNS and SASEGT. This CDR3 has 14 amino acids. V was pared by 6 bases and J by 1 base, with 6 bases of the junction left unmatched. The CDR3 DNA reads TGTGCCAGCAGCGCTCGACAGGGATCCTACGAGCAGTACTTC. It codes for CASSARQGSYEQYF.

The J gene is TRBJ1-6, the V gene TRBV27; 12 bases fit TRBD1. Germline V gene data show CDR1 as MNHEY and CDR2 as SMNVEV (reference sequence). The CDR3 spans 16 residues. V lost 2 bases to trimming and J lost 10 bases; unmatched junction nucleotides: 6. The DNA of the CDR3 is TGTGCCAGCAGTTTAGGCTCTGGGACAGGGGGCTCACCCCTCCACTTT. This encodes CASSLGSGTGGSPLHF.

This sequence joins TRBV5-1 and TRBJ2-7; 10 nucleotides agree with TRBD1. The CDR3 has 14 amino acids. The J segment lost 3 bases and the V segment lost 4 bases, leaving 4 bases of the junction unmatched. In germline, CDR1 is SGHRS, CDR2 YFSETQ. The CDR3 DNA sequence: TGCGCCAGCAGCACTGGACAGGGGGGCTACGAGCAGTACTTC. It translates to CASSTGQGGYEQYF.